The 5 T cell receptor beta chains below were found in one sample sequenced in a study of blood T cell repertoires in COVID-19. TCRdb's copy holds only in-frame clones and misses some; the assay was immunoSEQ multiplex PCR. The table lists 250,000 to 350,000 clones, roughly 90% of them singletons. Sequences were obtained from peripheral blood. Receptors were obtained from a woman aged 50 to 60 with active or convalescent COVID-19.

This clone was detected only once. The chain links TRBV6-7 to TRBJ1-6; D not resolved. TRBV6-7 is marked as an open reading frame, function uncertain. With 5 bases removed from V and 0 bases from J, the gap between germline ends came to 11 bases. The length of the CDR3 is 16 residues. CDR3 residues: CASSPRSFSYNSPLHF. The CDR3 bases are TGTGCCAGCAGTCCTAGAAGTTTCTCCTATAATTCACCCCTCCACTTT.

This clone was seen a handful of times. V and J are TRBV3-1 (or the pseudogene TRBV3-2) and TRBJ2-7, with a weak D call TRBD1 (5 bases). Germline CDR1 and CDR2: LGHDT and YNNKEL (reference sequence). The CDR3 extends over 15 amino acids. V was cut by 0 bases and J by 2 bases, with 11 bases left in between. CDR3 sequence: CASSQDQGGTYEQYF. The CDR3 region has the DNA TGTGCCAGCAGCCAAGATCAGGGTGGTACCTACGAGCAGTACTTC.

This clone was recorded once. This chain links TRBV11-3 with TRBJ1-1; D is perhaps TRBD1 (6 bases). Trimming removed 8 bases from V and 3 bases from J, with 13 bases in between. Looked up from germline, CDR1 is SGHNT and CDR2 is YENEEA. This CDR3 has 13 residues. CDR3 coding DNA: TGTGCCAGCTCCAAGGGGGTGGACACTGAAGCTTTCTTT. Encoded protein: CASSKGVDTEAFF.

The V gene is TRBV7-6, the J gene TRBJ2-7; TRBD2 is a possible D gene (5 bases). The germline V and J ends were trimmed by 5 bases and 6 bases, with 17 bases remaining between them. The CDR3 consists of 14 residues. Germline CDR1 reads SGHVS; CDR2 reads FNYEAQ. CDR3 loop: CASSRGREGAEQYF. CDR3 DNA sequence: TGTGCCAGCAGCCGGGGTAGAGAGGGCGCCGAGCAGTACTTC.

The gene calls are TRBV19 and TRBJ2-7, with 9 bases lining up with TRBD1. Germline V gives CDR1 LNHDA, CDR2 SQIVND (reference sequence). J lost 5 bases, V lost 5 bases, and 13 bases had no gene match. The CDR3 sequence is 16 residues long. The chain's CDR3 is CASSLLRGQGGHEQYF. CDR3 coding DNA: TGTGCCAGTAGTCTGCTGCGGGGACAGGGTGGCCACGAGCAGTACTTC. Drawing the rest from reference TRBV19 and TRBJ2-7, the complete variable domain is DGGITQSPKYLFRKEGQNVTLSCEQNLNHDAMYWYRQDPGQGLRLIYYSQIVNDFQKGDIAEGYSVSREKKESFPLTVTSAQKNPTAFYLCASSLLRGQGGHEQYFGPGTRLTVT.